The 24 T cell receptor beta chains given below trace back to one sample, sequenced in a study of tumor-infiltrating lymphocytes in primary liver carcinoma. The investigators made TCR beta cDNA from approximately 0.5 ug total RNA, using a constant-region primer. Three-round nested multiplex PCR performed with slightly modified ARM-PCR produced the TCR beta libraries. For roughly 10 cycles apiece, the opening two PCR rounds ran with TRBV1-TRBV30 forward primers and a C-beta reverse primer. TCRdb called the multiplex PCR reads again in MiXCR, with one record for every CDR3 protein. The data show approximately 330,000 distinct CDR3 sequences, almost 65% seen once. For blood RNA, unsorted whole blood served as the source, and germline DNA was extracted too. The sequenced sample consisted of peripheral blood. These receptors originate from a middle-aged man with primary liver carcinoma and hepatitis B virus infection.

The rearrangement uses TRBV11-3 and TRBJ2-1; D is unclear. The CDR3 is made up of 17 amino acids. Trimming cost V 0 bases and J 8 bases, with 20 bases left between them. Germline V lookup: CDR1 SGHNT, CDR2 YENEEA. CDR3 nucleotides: TGTGCCAGCAGCTTAGAGTGGCAGCTTAACCGGGTCGATGAGCAGTTCTTC. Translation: CASSLEWQLNRVDEQFF.

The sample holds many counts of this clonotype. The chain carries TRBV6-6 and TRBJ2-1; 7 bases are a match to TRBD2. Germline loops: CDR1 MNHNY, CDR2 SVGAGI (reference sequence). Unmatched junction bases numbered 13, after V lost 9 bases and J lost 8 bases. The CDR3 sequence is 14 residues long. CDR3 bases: TGTGCCAGTAAGTCCTGGCGGGAGTACGATGAGCAGTTCTTC. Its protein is CASKSWREYDEQFF.

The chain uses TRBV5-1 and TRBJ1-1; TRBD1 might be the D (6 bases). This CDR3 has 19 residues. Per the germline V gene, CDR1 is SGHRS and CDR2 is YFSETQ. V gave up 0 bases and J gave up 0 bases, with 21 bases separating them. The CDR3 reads CASSLASAGVRVMNTEAFF. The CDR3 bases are TGCGCCAGCAGCTTGGCTTCGGCAGGGGTAAGGGTGATGAACACTGAAGCTTTCTTT.

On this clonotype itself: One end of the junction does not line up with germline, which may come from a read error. CDR3 sequence reads: CVSSLGGQAPYEQYF. The DNA for the CDR3 is TGTGTCAGCAGCTTGGGAGGTCAGGCGCCCTACGAGCAGTACTTC. This chain joins TRBV5-4 and TRBJ2-7; weak D call: TRBD2 (6 bases). Germline V gives CDR1 SGHNT, CDR2 YYREEE (reference sequence). This CDR3 has 15 residues.

In DNA form, the CDR3 reads TGTGCCAGCAGTTACTGCAGACAGGGTAGAACCTACGAGCAGTACTTC. This translates into CASSYCRQGRTYEQYF. This chain uses TRBV6-6 with TRBJ2-7, with 7 bases lining up with TRBD1. V shed 1 base and J 2 bases; nucleotides not matched to a gene: 8. Germline V lookup: CDR1 MNHNY, CDR2 SVGAGI (reference sequence). This CDR3 comprises 16 residues.

CDR3 region: CASSLPTYETQYF. For the CDR3, the DNA is TGTGCCAGCAGCTTACCTACCTATGAGACCCAGTACTTC. This chain joins TRBV11-2 and TRBJ2-5; no reliable D call. Per germline, CDR1 SGHAT and CDR2 FQNNGV. Between the trimmed V and J ends, which lost 2 bases and 5 bases, there was a span of 9 bases. The CDR3 has 13 residues. The full variable domain, its missing parts supplied by reference TRBV11-2 and TRBJ2-5, is EAGVAQSPRYKIIEKRQSVAFWCNPISGHATLYWYQQILGQGPKLLIQFQNNGVVDDSQLPKDRFSAERLKGVDSTLKIQPAKLEDSAVYLCASSLPTYETQYFGPGTRLLVL.

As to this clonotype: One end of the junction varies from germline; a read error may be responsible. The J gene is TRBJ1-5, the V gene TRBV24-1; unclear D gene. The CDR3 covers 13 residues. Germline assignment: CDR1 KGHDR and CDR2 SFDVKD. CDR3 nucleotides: TGTGCAACCAGTCATAATAGGGTGCAGCCCCAGCATTTT. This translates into CATSHNRVQPQHF.

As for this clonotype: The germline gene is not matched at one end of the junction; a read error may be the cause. Here the CDR3 reads CTSTLAPSGRFHEQYF. DNA of the CDR3: TGTACCAGCACCTTAGCACCTAGCGGGAGATTCCACGAGCAGTACTTC. The gene calls are TRBV11-2 and TRBJ2-7; TRBD2 agrees at 10 bases. This CDR3 is 16 amino acids long. The germline CDR1 and CDR2 sequences are SGHAT and FQNNGV.

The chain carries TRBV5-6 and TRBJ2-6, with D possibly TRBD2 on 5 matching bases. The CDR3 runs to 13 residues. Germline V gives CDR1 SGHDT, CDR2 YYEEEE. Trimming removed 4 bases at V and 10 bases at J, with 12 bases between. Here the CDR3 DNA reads TGTGCCAGCAGCATGGGTCGGGGAAACGTCCTGACTTTC. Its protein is CASSMGRGNVLTF.

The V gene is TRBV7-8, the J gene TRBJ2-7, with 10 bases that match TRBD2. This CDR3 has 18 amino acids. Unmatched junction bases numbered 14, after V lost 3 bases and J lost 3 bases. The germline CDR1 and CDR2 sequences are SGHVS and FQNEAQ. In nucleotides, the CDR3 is TGTGCCAGCAGCTTTCGGCTAGCGGGAGTTCTCGCCCTCTACGAGCAGTACTTC. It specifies CASSFRLAGVLALYEQYF.

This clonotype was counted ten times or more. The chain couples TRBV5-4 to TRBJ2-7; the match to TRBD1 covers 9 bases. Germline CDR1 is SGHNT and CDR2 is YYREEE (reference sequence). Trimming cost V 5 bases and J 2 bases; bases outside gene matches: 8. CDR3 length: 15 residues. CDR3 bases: TGTGCCAGCAGTTTAGGACAGGGGCGGCCCTACGAGCAGTACTTC. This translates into CASSLGQGRPYEQYF.

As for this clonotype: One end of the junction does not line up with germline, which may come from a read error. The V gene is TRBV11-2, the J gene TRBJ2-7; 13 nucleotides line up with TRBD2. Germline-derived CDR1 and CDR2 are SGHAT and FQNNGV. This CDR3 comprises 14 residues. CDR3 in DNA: TGTGCCACCAGCGCACTAGCGGGAGGGATCGAACAGTACTTC. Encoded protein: CATSALAGGIEQYF.

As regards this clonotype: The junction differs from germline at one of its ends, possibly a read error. CDR3 loop: CSVAGPSYEQYF. The CDR3 DNA follows: TGCAGCGTTGCCGGCCCCTCCTACGAGCAATATTTC. The V call is TRBV29-1, the J call TRBJ2-7, with D hard to call. The CDR3 has 12 amino acids. The V gene's germline CDR1 is SQVTM and CDR2 ANQGSEA.

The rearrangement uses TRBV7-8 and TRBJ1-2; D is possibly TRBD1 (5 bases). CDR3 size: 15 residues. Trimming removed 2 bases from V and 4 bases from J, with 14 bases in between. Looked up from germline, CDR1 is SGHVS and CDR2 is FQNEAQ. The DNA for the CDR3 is TGTGCCAGCAGCTTAATTCCGCATGGGGCCTATGGCTACACCTTC. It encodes CASSLIPHGAYGYTF. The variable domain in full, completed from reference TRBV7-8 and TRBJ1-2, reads GAGVSQSPRYKVAKRGQDVALRCDPISGHVSLFWYQQALGQGPEFLTYFQNEAQLDKSGLPSDRFFAERPEGSVSTLKIQRTQQEDSAVYLCASSLIPHGAYGYTFGSGTRLTVV.

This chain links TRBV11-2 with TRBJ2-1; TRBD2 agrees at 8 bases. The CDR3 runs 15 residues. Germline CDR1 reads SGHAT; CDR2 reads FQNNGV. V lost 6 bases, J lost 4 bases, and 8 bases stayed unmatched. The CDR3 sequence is CASSKAGAKYNEQFF. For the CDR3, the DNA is TGTGCCAGCAGTAAAGCGGGAGCGAAATACAATGAGCAGTTCTTC.

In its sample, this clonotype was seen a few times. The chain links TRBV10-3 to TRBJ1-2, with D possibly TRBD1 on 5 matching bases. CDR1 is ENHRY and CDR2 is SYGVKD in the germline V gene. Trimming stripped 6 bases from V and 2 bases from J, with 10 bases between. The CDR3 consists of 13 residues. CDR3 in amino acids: CAISSQGNYGYTF. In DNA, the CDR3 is TGTGCCATCAGCTCCCAGGGAAACTATGGCTACACCTTC.

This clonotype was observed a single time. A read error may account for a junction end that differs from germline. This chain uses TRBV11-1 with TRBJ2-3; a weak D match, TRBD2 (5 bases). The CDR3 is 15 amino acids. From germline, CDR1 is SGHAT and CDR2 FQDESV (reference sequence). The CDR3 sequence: CASRPLGFGTDMQYF. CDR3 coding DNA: TGTGCCAGCAGACCACTAGGCTTCGGCACTGATATGCAGTATTTT. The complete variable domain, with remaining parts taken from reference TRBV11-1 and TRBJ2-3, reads EAEVAQSPRYKITEKSQAVAFWCDPISGHATLYWYRQILGQGPELLVQFQDESVVDDSQLPKDRFSAERLKGVDSTLKIQPAELGDSAMYLCASRPLGFGTDMQYFGPGTRLTVL.

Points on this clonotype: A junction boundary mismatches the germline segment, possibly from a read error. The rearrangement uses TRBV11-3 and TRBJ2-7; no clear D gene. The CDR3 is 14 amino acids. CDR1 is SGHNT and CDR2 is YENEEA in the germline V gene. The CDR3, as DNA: TGTGCCAGCAGCTTAGGCCCCAGCTCCCACGAACAGTACTTC. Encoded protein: CASSLGPSSHEQYF.

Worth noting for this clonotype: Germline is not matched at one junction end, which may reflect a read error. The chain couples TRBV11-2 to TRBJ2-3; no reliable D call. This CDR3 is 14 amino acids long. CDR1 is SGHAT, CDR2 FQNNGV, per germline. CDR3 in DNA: TGTGTCAGCAGCTCCGGACGGACCACAGACACGCAGTATTTT. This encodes CVSSSGRTTDTQYF.

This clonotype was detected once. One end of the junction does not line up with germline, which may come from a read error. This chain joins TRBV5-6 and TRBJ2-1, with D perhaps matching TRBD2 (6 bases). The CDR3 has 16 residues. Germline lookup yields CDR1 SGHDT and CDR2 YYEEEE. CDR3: CANSFDGRGSYNEQFF. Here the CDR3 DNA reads TGTGCCAACAGCTTCGACGGGAGAGGGTCCTACAATGAGCAGTTCTTC.

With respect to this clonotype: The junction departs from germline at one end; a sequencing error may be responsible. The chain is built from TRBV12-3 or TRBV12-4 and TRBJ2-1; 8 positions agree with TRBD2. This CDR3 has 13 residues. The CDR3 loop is CVSSLSGKHEQFF. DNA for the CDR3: TGTGTCAGCAGCCTTAGCGGGAAACATGAGCAGTTCTTC.

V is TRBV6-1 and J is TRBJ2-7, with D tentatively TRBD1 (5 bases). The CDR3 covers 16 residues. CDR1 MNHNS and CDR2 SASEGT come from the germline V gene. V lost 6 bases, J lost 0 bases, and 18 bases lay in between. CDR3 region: CASRPNDKGHSYEQYF. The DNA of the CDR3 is TGTGCCAGCAGACCTAACGACAAGGGGCACTCCTACGAGCAGTACTTC.

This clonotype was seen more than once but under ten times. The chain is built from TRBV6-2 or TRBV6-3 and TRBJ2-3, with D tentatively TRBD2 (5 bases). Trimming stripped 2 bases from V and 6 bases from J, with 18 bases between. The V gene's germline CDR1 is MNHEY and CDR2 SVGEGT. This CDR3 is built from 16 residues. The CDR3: CASSYLLSVGPDTQYF. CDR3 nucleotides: TGTGCCAGCAGTTACCTACTTAGCGTTGGTCCGGATACGCAGTATTTT.

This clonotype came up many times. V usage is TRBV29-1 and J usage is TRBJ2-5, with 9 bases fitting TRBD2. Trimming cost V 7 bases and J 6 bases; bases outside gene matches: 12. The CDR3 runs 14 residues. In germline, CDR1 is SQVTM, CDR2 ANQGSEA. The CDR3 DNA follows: TGCAGCGCCAGCCAAGCGGGAGGCCGCCAGACCCAGTACTTC. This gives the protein CSASQAGGRQTQYF.